This TCR beta chain was captured in a study of T cells after yellow fever vaccination. The study's findings and limits: A minor fraction of clonotypes spanned both CD4 and CD8 compartments. Abundant clonotypes from the bulk population could have been carried over as contaminants into FACS-sorted repertoires.

Trimming removed 4 bases from V and 1 base from J; junction bases left unmatched: 6. Germline V gives CDR1 SGHRS, CDR2 YFSETQ. This CDR3 has 16 amino acids. This clonotype has only a few counts. Its antigen is still unknown. Using its own MiXCR run on the 5' RACE reads, TCRdb lists one record per CDR3 protein. The sample lists over 300,000 distinct CDR3 sequences; 4.1% were seen once. The source was PBMCs, collected 5 days after the yellow fever booster vaccination. The TCR was taken from a young man who received the YFV17D yellow fever vaccine. The V gene is TRBV5-1, the J gene TRBJ2-3; TRBD1 matches at 10 bases. CDR3 sequence (DNA): TGCGCCAGCAGCCCATGGACAGGGGGAGGCACAGATACGCAGTATTTT. This encodes CASSPWTGGGTDTQYF.